Below, 5 T cell receptor beta chains from the same sample are listed, as sequenced in a study of early T cells in non-severe SARS-CoV-2 infection (dated by TCRdb to about 2021). The receptor library was made with 5' RACE. The instrument was a NextSeq 500. TCRdb took the public reads, trimmed them with fastp at Q25, ran MiXCR for clone calling and kept in-frame beta chains. CDR3 protein duplicates are merged, each entry listing the most common genes and DNA. The sample table records under 70,000 distinct CDR3 sequences; 15% of these occur just once. The biggest ten clones account for 10% of the sample. Material: whole blood, obtained at baseline. These receptors all stem from an adult who was a healthcare worker with PCR-confirmed SARS-CoV-2 infection or an uninfected control (not recorded which).

This clonotype has only a few counts. The CDR3 sequence: CASSLEVDTQYF. DNA of the CDR3: TGTGCCAGCAGCTTGGAAGTCGATACGCAGTATTTT. The rearrangement uses TRBV5-4 and TRBJ2-3, with D unclear. This CDR3 spans 12 amino acids. The V end lost 0 bases, the J end lost 6 bases, and 5 bases lay between the germline ends. The germline gives CDR1 SGHNT, CDR2 YYREEE (reference sequence).

Ten or more counts support this clonotype. J is TRBJ2-1 and V is TRBV5-1; 12 nucleotides line up with TRBD2. V trimming: 0 bases; J trimming: 4 bases; junction bases outside the gene matches: 5. Looked up from germline, CDR1 is SGHRS and CDR2 is YFSETQ. This CDR3 spans 17 amino acids. This chain's CDR3 is CASSLAPSGGAYNEQFF. The DNA for the CDR3 is TGCGCCAGCAGCTTGGCTCCTAGCGGGGGGGCGTACAATGAGCAGTTCTTC.

This clonotype was detected a few times. The rearrangement uses TRBV7-6 and TRBJ2-7, with 7 bases matching TRBD1. V lost 7 bases and J lost 5; bases outside the gene matches: 8. This CDR3 is 13 amino acids long. In germline, CDR1 is SGHVS, CDR2 FNYEAQ. In DNA, the CDR3 is TGTGCCAGCACCCCGGGACAGTCCCACGAGCAGTACTTC. It specifies CASTPGQSHEQYF.

Ten or more counts support this clonotype. The rearrangement uses TRBV5-1 and TRBJ2-1, with TRBD1 matching over 7 bases. Germline CDR1 SGHRS, CDR2 YFSETQ. With V trimmed by 0 bases and J by 2 bases, 5 bases remained unmatched. The CDR3 is made up of 16 amino acids. The CDR3 loop reads CASSLATTGPYNEQFF. The CDR3 DNA is TGCGCCAGCAGCTTGGCCACGACAGGGCCCTACAATGAGCAGTTCTTC.

This rearrangement joins TRBV30 to TRBJ2-6; D gene uncertain. This CDR3 spans 14 amino acids. The germline V gene encodes CDR1 GTSNPN and CDR2 SVGIG (reference sequence). The germline V and J ends were trimmed by 4 bases and 0 bases, with 7 bases remaining between them. The CDR3 DNA follows: TGTGCCTGGAAGAAGAGCTCTGGGGCCAACGTCCTGACTTTC. It yields the protein CAWKKSSGANVLTF.